Listed here is a single T cell receptor beta chain. Seattle researchers signed up patients amid active infection and tracked them longitudinally. Germline CDR1 is SGHRS and CDR2 is YFSETQ. This CDR3 contains 14 residues. V lost 0 bases to trimming and J lost 3 bases; unmatched junction nucleotides: 2. This specimen comes from a study of blood T cell repertoires in COVID-19. Across the whole study: Specimens from acute and convalescent COVID-19 originated in the United States, Italy and Spain.

Study processing details: Estimated nucleated cell counts came from reference gene primer amplification. Method: immunoSEQ multiplex PCR; TCRdb's copy keeps in-frame clones and lacks some. The V and J calls and clone size come from that table; D and trimming were worked out from the DNA. The sample yields a few hundred thousand clones, 86% seen once. The clonotype was recovered from a woman aged 60-75 years with COVID-19, enrolled during active disease. The sequenced material came from peripheral blood. The chain uses TRBV5-1 and TRBJ2-5; 7 bases map to TRBD2. The chain's CDR3 is CASSLGSGEETQYF. The CDR3 DNA is TGCGCCAGCAGCTTGGGGAGCGGGGAAGAGACCCAGTACTTC.